Below are 4 T cell receptor beta chains sequenced from a single sample in a study of blood T cell repertoires in COVID-19. TCRdb keeps only in-frame clones here, not all; method: immunoSEQ multiplex PCR. In the table there are about 200,000 clones, roughly 77% of which are singletons. Material: peripheral blood. The receptors originated from a woman aged 40 to 50 with COVID-19, enrolled during active disease.

The chain uses TRBV3-1 (or the pseudogene TRBV3-2) and TRBJ1-4, with a possible D match to TRBD1 (6 bases). Deletions cut 3 bases from V and 2 bases from J, with 16 bases between. The CDR3 loop spans 17 amino acids. Germline values: CDR1 LGHDT, CDR2 YNNKEL (reference sequence). The CDR3 sequence: CASSQRGAGRTNEKLFF. CDR3 sequence (DNA): TGTGCCAGCAGCCAGCGGGGGGCAGGGAGGACTAATGAAAAACTGTTTTTT.

The chain combines TRBV5-1 with TRBJ2-2, with D perhaps TRBD2 (6 bases). This CDR3 is built from 15 residues. Per the germline V gene, CDR1 is SGHRS and CDR2 is YFSETQ. The V and J ends lost 4 bases and 0 bases respectively, with 10 bases between them. In DNA, the CDR3 is TGCGCCAGCAGCCCGGCGGGACCGAACACCGGGGAGCTGTTTTTT. Protein product: CASSPAGPNTGELFF.

The gene calls are TRBV27 and TRBJ1-1; unclear D gene. CDR1 MNHEY and CDR2 SMNVEV come from the germline V gene (reference sequence). CDR3 length equals 12 residues. Trimming pared 6 bases from V and 0 bases from J, leaving 5 bases between. CDR3 region: CASSRLNTEAFF. The CDR3 DNA reads TGTGCCAGCAGCCGGTTGAACACTGAAGCTTTCTTT.

This clone was counted once. The chain has TRBV5-1 and TRBJ2-7; D unresolved. The germline V gene encodes CDR1 SGHRS and CDR2 YFSETQ. Trimming shortened V by 4 bases and J by 2 bases, and 13 bases separated the two germline ends. The CDR3 is 14 residues long. The CDR3 DNA sequence: TGCGCCAGCAGCCCCTCGACATCAACCTACGAGCAGTACTTC. It yields the protein CASSPSTSTYEQYF.